This T cell receptor (beta chain) was found in a study of T cells in Graves' hyperthyroidism and ophthalmopathy. Study in general: Any treatment followed the collection of peripheral blood at initial diagnosis.

In making diagnoses, clinical symptoms, serum thyroxine and TRAb, thyroid ultrasound and orbital computed tomography were all used. Extraction of PBMCs used roughly 9.4 ml of fresh peripheral blood. This clonotype occurred many times. Its antigen is not known. Trimming stripped 3 bases from V and 2 bases from J, with 8 bases between. Germline CDR1 LNHDA, CDR2 SQIVND (reference sequence). This CDR3 comprises 14 residues. Study-wide results and caveats: Also found in blood were most expanded thyroid clonotypes above 0.001.

Template material for amplifying TCR beta CDR3 regions consisted of RNA transcripts. HTBI primers drove first-round RT-PCR of the TCR CDR3. TCRdb re-called the multiplex PCR reads with MiXCR, one entry per CDR3 protein. The sample comprises 530,000 or so distinct CDR3 sequences, roughly 24% of which are singletons, and approximately 11% rests with the top ten. This sequence was found in a woman younger than 45 with Graves' ophthalmopathy. This chain connects TRBV19 to TRBJ1-5; no clear D. The sample was blood. The chain's CDR3 is CASSILSGNQPQHF. The CDR3 region has the DNA TGTGCCAGTAGTATTCTCTCGGGCAATCAGCCCCAGCATTTT.